The T cell receptor (beta chain) described here comes from a study of blood T cell repertoires in COVID-19. In germline, CDR1 is SGHVS, CDR2 FQNEAQ. The germline V and J ends were trimmed by 0 bases and 5 bases, with 7 bases remaining between them. The CDR3 sequence is 13 residues long. The repertoire was sequenced with immunoSEQ multiplex PCR; TCRdb's copy has only in-frame clones and lacks some. The sample records about 130,000 clones, around 88% being singletons. The specimen sequenced was PBMCs or T cells enriched from blood (not recorded which). The chain links TRBV7-8 to TRBJ1-2; no reliable D call. This TCR came from a woman in her forties or fifties who had recovered from COVID-19. The CDR3 DNA reads as TGTGCCAGCAGCTTAGCGCGCGAATATGGCTACACCTTC. Its translation is CASSLAREYGYTF.